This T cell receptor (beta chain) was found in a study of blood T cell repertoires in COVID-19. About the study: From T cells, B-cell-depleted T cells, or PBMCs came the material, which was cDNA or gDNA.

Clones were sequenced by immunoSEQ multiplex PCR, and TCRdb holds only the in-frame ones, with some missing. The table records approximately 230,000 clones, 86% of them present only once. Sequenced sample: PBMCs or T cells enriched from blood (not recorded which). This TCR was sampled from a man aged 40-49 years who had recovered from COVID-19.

This CDR3 is CASSPGHGLAGGFRETQYF. The CDR3 DNA sequence: TGTGCCAGCAGCCCTGGTCACGGACTAGCGGGAGGATTCCGCGAGACCCAGTACTTC. The V call is TRBV4-2, the J call TRBJ2-5; the match to TRBD2 covers 14 bases. V trimming: 4 bases; J trimming: 5 bases; junction bases outside the gene matches: 15. Germline V CDR1 and CDR2: LGHNA, YNFKEQ. CDR3 size: 19 residues.